This passage covers 25 T cell receptor beta chains from one sample sequenced in a study of blood T cell repertoires in COVID-19. Assay: immunoSEQ multiplex PCR; the TCRdb copy retains only in-frame clones and omits some. The table has about 360,000 clones, approximately 80% seen once; the top ten hold 1.1%. Sample: peripheral blood. The receptors come from a human donor with acute or convalescent COVID-19. The donor label of this sample is uncertain.

The chain is built from TRBV19 and TRBJ1-6; D perhaps matches TRBD1 (6 bases). The CDR3 runs 13 residues. The germline V gene has CDR1 LNHDA and CDR2 SQIVND (reference sequence). Trimming stripped 6 bases from V and 7 bases from J, with 10 bases between. The CDR3 bases are TGTGCCAGTAGGGACAGAAAAAATTCACCCCTCCACTTT. This sequence encodes CASRDRKNSPLHF.

The chain has TRBV2 and TRBJ2-1; 14 nucleotides agree with TRBD2. Germline loops: CDR1 SNHLY, CDR2 FYNNEI. This CDR3 spans 15 amino acids. V dropped 6 bases and J dropped 6; count of bases not matched to a gene: 4. The CDR3 DNA reads as TGTGCCAGCAGCTCCGGACTAGCGGGGGGCAATGAGCAGTTCTTC. It yields the protein CASSSGLAGGNEQFF. The full variable domain, rest sourced from reference TRBV2 and TRBJ2-1, is EPEVTQTPSHQVTQMGQEVILRCVPISNHLYFYWYRQILGQKVEFLVSFYNNEISEKSEIFDDQFSVERPDGSNFTLKIRSTKLEDSAMYFCASSSGLAGGNEQFFGPGTRLTVL.

The V gene is TRBV18, the J gene TRBJ2-7; 7 bases align to TRBD2. The CDR3 runs 16 residues. Germline V CDR1 and CDR2: KGHSH, LQKENI. The ends lost 4 bases at V and 2 bases at J; junction bases unmatched: 11. CDR3 nucleotide sequence: TGTGCCAGCTCACTACTAGAGCGGGAACCCACCTACGAGCAGTACTTC. It encodes CASSLLEREPTYEQYF.

DNA of the CDR3: TGTGCCAGCAGTCCACCGGGACAGTATGGCTACACCTTC. Amino acids: CASSPPGQYGYTF. The gene calls are TRBV6-5 and TRBJ1-2; 7 nucleotides line up with TRBD1. The CDR3 consists of 13 residues. Germline V gene lookup returns CDR1 MNHEY and CDR2 SVGAGI. Unmatched junction bases numbered 5, after V lost 5 bases and J lost 5 bases.

The chain carries TRBV27 and TRBJ1-2; D ambiguous. Germline V gives CDR1 MNHEY, CDR2 SMNVEV (reference sequence). The CDR3 spans 13 residues. V was shortened by 6 bases and J by 0 bases, with 8 bases between the two germline ends. CDR3 sequence reads: CASRRLANYGYTF. CDR3 nucleotide sequence: TGTGCCAGCAGGAGGCTCGCTAACTATGGCTACACCTTC.

The chain has TRBV10-2 and TRBJ2-7, with a tentative D call TRBD2 (6 bases). The CDR3 is 13 residues long. Trimming took 2 bases from V and 2 from J, leaving 7 bases between them. Germline V lookup: CDR1 WSHSY, CDR2 SAAADI. CDR3 sequence reads: CASSEGLPYEQYF. The DNA for the CDR3 is TGCGCCAGCAGTGAGGGACTACCCTACGAGCAGTACTTC.

The V gene is TRBV5-6, the J gene TRBJ2-1, with a possible D match to TRBD1 (7 bases). Trimming removed 4 bases at V and 7 bases at J, with 24 bases between. The CDR3 is 17 residues long. CDR1 SGHDT and CDR2 YYEEEE come from the germline V gene. The CDR3, as DNA: TGTGCCAGCAGCCGCCTTTTAGGCGGGACAGTTAGAAATGAGCAGTTCTTC. Amino acid sequence: CASSRLLGGTVRNEQFF.

J is TRBJ1-6 and V is TRBV19, with D possibly being TRBD1 (6 bases). The CDR3 length is 16 residues. Trimming pared 6 bases from V and 0 bases from J, leaving 12 bases between. From germline, CDR1 is LNHDA and CDR2 SQIVND (reference sequence). CDR3 in DNA: TGTGCCAGTAGGCCACAGGGAAGCTCCTATAATTCACCCCTCCACTTT. It yields the protein CASRPQGSSYNSPLHF.

This clone showed up just a few times. The same CDR3 can be traced to other DNA sequences in this sample. The chain joins TRBV5-6 to TRBJ2-5; 9 nucleotides line up with TRBD2. V was pared by 4 bases and J by 4 bases, with 5 bases of the junction left unmatched. CDR1 is SGHDT and CDR2 is YYEEEE in the germline V gene. CDR3 length: 14 amino acids. The CDR3 DNA sequence: TGTGCCAGCAGCCTAAAAGCGGGGGGAGAGACCCAGTACTTC. Amino acid sequence: CASSLKAGGETQYF.

The chain links TRBV5-8 to TRBJ2-6; D perhaps matches TRBD1 (5 bases). Germline values: CDR1 SGHTS, CDR2 YDEGEE. The CDR3 contains 19 residues. V shed 0 bases and J shed 3 bases, with 19 bases lying between them. CDR3 bases: TGTGCCAGCAGCTTGGCCGTGATTGGACAAAATTTTGGGGCCAACGTCCTGACTTTC. As protein: CASSLAVIGQNFGANVLTF. Full variable domain (rest looked up from reference TRBV5-8 and TRBJ2-6): EAGVTQSPTHLIKTRGQQATLRCSPISGHTSVYWYQQALGLGLQFLLWYDEGEERNRGNFPPRFSGRQFPNYSSELNVNALELEDSALYLCASSLAVIGQNFGANVLTFGAGSRLTVL.

This clone was found once. The chain combines TRBV9 with TRBJ1-1; TRBD1 is a possible D gene (6 bases). V lost 0 bases, J lost 6 bases, and 15 bases lay in between. Germline V gene sequence: CDR1 SGDLS, CDR2 YYNGEE. This CDR3 contains 15 residues. The CDR3 DNA is TGTGCCAGCAGCGTAGATCCCGGGACAAATTCTGAAGCTTTCTTT. Translation: CASSVDPGTNSEAFF. Together with reference TRBV9 and TRBJ1-1, the CDR3 gives the full variable domain: DSGVTQTPKHLITATGQRVTLRCSPRSGDLSVYWYQQSLDQGLQFLIQYYNGEERAKGNILERFSAQQFPDLHSELNLSSLELGDSALYFCASSVDPGTNSEAFFGQGTRLTVV.

This chain joins TRBV5-6 and TRBJ2-3; 8 nucleotides align to TRBD2. This CDR3 has 15 amino acids. CDR1 is SGHDT and CDR2 is YYEEEE in the germline V gene. The J segment lost 11 bases and the V segment lost 0 bases, leaving 11 bases of the junction unmatched. The chain's CDR3 is CASSLGGGTFDGQYF. Here the CDR3 DNA reads TGTGCCAGCAGCTTGGGCGGGGGGACCTTCGATGGGCAGTATTTT.

The chain links TRBV6-6 to TRBJ2-1; possible D gene TRBD1, 6 bases. Germline CDR1 and CDR2: MNHNY and SVGAGI (reference sequence). This CDR3 contains 13 residues. V lost 3 bases and J 7 bases, leaving 10 bases between the germline ends. CDR3 DNA sequence: TGTGCCAGCAGTTATAGTCAGGGGAATGAGCAGTTCTTC. Protein product: CASSYSQGNEQFF.

This clone showed up just a few times. The chain uses TRBV15 and TRBJ2-1; 11 bases are shared with TRBD2. The CDR3 sequence is 16 residues long. Looked up from germline, CDR1 is LNHNV and CDR2 is YYDKDF (reference sequence). J lost 5 bases, V lost 3 bases, and 6 bases had no gene match. CDR3 nucleotides: TGTGCCACCAGCAGTGGGACTAGCGGACGTCACAATGAGCAGTTCTTC. Translated, it gives CATSSGTSGRHNEQFF.

The CDR3 here is CASSQNQGNTEAFF. CDR3 bases: TGTGCCAGCAGCCAAAATCAGGGAAACACTGAAGCTTTCTTT. The chain couples TRBV7-2 to TRBJ1-1; perhaps TRBD1 as D (5 bases). Trimming cost V 5 bases and J 2 bases, with 12 bases left between them. This CDR3 spans 14 amino acids. CDR1 is SGHTA and CDR2 is FQGNSA in the germline V gene.

The V call is TRBV6-6, the J call TRBJ1-2; possible D gene TRBD1, 5 bases. Germline V gene data show CDR1 as MNHNY and CDR2 as SVGAGI (reference sequence). Trimming pared 7 bases from V and 4 bases from J, leaving 10 bases between. The length of the CDR3 is 12 residues. Written as DNA, the CDR3 is TGTGCCAGCACACCAGGGTCCTATGGCTACACCTTC. It translates to CASTPGSYGYTF.

This chain connects TRBV10-3 to TRBJ2-7, with 9 bases aligning to TRBD1. The germline CDR1 and CDR2 sequences are ENHRY and SYGVKD. The CDR3 totals 13 residues. J gave up 2 bases and V 10 bases, and 6 bases lay outside the gene matches. CDR3 amino acids: CATRDRATYEQYF. CDR3 nucleotide sequence: TGTGCCACTCGGGACAGGGCCACCTACGAGCAGTACTTC.

The chain has TRBV30 and TRBJ1-1, with no clear D. The germline gives CDR1 GTSNPN, CDR2 SVGIG (reference sequence). CDR3 length: 16 amino acids. The germline V and J ends were trimmed by 0 bases and 5 bases, with 19 bases remaining between them. CDR3 bases: TGTGCCTGGAGTGTACTGCTAGGTTTTGTGGCGACTGAAGCTTTCTTT. Translated: CAWSVLLGFVATEAFF.

The V and J genes are TRBV28 and TRBJ1-1; possible D gene TRBD1, 5 bases. The V end lost 3 bases, the J end lost 6 bases, and 14 bases lay between the germline ends. This CDR3 is built from 14 residues. The germline V gene encodes CDR1 MDHEN and CDR2 SYDVKM. The CDR3 DNA reads TGTGCCAGCAGTTTTTGGGAGGACACGGCTGAAGCTTTCTTT. It codes for CASSFWEDTAEAFF.

The chain joins TRBV5-1 to TRBJ2-3, with 8 bases identical to TRBD2. This CDR3 comprises 15 residues. Germline V gene data show CDR1 as SGHRS and CDR2 as YFSETQ. The junction had 9 bases not matched to a gene; V was cut back by 6 bases and J by 3 bases. This CDR3 is CASTVRGLATDTQYF. CDR3 DNA: TGCGCCAGCACCGTCCGTGGACTAGCAACAGATACGCAGTATTTT.

The chain joins TRBV19 to TRBJ2-3; 9 bases are shared with TRBD1. Losses at the gene ends were 0 bases for V and 7 bases for J; bases not matched to a gene: 8. The CDR3 sequence is 16 residues long. The V gene's germline CDR1 is LNHDA and CDR2 SQIVND (reference sequence). CDR3 in amino acids: CASSIEGGQGRNTQYF. CDR3 bases: TGTGCCAGTAGTATAGAGGGGGGACAGGGCAGGAATACGCAGTATTTT. The whole variable domain, remainder taken from reference TRBV19 and TRBJ2-3, is DGGITQSPKYLFRKEGQNVTLSCEQNLNHDAMYWYRQDPGQGLRLIYYSQIVNDFQKGDIAEGYSVSREKKESFPLTVTSAQKNPTAFYLCASSIEGGQGRNTQYFGPGTRLTVL.

The genes are TRBV7-9 and TRBJ2-3, with D perhaps matching TRBD1 (6 bases). The germline V and J ends were trimmed by 5 bases and 2 bases, with 17 bases remaining between them. This CDR3 spans 16 amino acids. CDR1 is SEHNR, CDR2 FQNEAQ, per germline (reference sequence). The CDR3 reads CASSNQGMLNTDTQYF. The CDR3 bases are TGTGCCAGCAGCAACCAGGGGATGTTGAACACAGATACGCAGTATTTT. Together with reference TRBV7-9 and TRBJ2-3, the CDR3 gives the full variable domain: DTGVSQNPRHKITKRGQNVTFRCDPISEHNRLYWYRQTLGQGPEFLTYFQNEAQLEKSRLLSDRFSAERPKGSFSTLEIQRTEQGDSAMYLCASSNQGMLNTDTQYFGPGTRLTVL.

This rearrangement joins TRBV20-1 to TRBJ1-2; possibly TRBD1 for D (6 bases). The germline V and J ends were trimmed by 3 bases and 1 base, with 9 bases remaining between them. From germline, CDR1 is DFQATT and CDR2 SNEGSKA (reference sequence). The CDR3 has 13 amino acids. The CDR3 coding sequence is TGCAGTGCTAGTGCGGACAGTAACTATGGCTACACCTTC. Protein sequence: CSASADSNYGYTF.

This clone has more than one count but fewer than ten. The V call is TRBV5-8, the J call TRBJ1-2; 10 bases align to TRBD1. The CDR3 length is 16 residues. Germline trimming cut 4 bases from V and 4 bases from J; bases unmatched to any gene: 10. Germline V lookup: CDR1 SGHTS, CDR2 YDEGEE. The CDR3 protein is CASSPVRRTGGYGYTF. The CDR3 bases are TGTGCCAGCAGCCCGGTTAGGAGGACAGGGGGCTATGGCTACACCTTC.

This chain links TRBV12-3 or TRBV12-4 with TRBJ2-5; 10 bases fit TRBD1. This CDR3 is 12 amino acids long. V lost 6 bases, J lost 5 bases, and 0 bases stayed unmatched. The CDR3 DNA reads as TGTGCCAGCAGGGACAGGGGGGAGACCCAGTACTTC. It codes for CASRDRGETQYF.